Shown below are 9 T cell receptor beta chains from a single sample sequenced in a study of OX40 agonist ivuxolimab in advanced cancers. Here immunoSEQ multiplex PCR was the method, and the copy in TCRdb shows in-frame clones only, minus some. The sample gives about 79,000 clones, 81% of which show up once; roughly 4.8% is in the top ten. The sequencing here drew on CD4+ or CD8+ T cells sorted from blood, taken in a trial of the OX40 agonist ivuxolimab. These TCRs come from an adult with an advanced solid tumor such as melanoma, head and neck, liver or kidney cancer.

The J gene is TRBJ2-7, the V gene TRBV4-1; the D gene is possibly TRBD2 (5 bases). V was pared by 5 bases and J by 2 bases, with 16 bases between. CDR3 length: 15 amino acids. CDR1 and CDR2 from the germline V gene are MGHRA and YSYEKL. Written as DNA, the CDR3 is TGCGCCAGCAGCGAAGCTGAGGGTGGTCCCTACGAGCAGTACTTC. Amino acid sequence: CASSEAEGGPYEQYF.

The rearrangement links TRBV6-5 to TRBJ1-6; no clear D gene. V lost 5 bases and J lost 7, with 6 bases in between. CDR3 length: 12 amino acids. Germline-derived CDR1 and CDR2 are MNHEY and SVGAGI. CDR3 protein: CASSHGNSPLHF. DNA of the CDR3: TGTGCCAGCAGTCACGGCAATTCACCCCTCCACTTT.

This chain uses TRBV4-1 with TRBJ1-1; 7 nucleotides align to TRBD1. V was pared by 1 base and J by 7 bases, with 12 bases of the junction left unmatched. Germline CDR1 is MGHRA and CDR2 is YSYEKL. The CDR3 loop spans 16 amino acids. CDR3 amino acids: CASSQGLQGRGVEAFF. CDR3 DNA: TGCGCCAGCAGCCAAGGGCTACAGGGGCGCGGAGTTGAAGCTTTCTTT.

The chain links TRBV7-6 to TRBJ2-5, with D perhaps matching TRBD2 (5 bases). Germline lookup yields CDR1 SGHVS and CDR2 FNYEAQ. Trimming removed 5 bases from V and 2 bases from J, with 15 bases in between. The CDR3 consists of 15 residues. CDR3 residues: CASSPRYQRQETQYF. The CDR3 bases are TGTGCCAGCAGCCCCCGTTATCAGCGGCAAGAGACCCAGTACTTC.

The chain employs TRBV4-1 and TRBJ2-1, with D possibly TRBD2 on 6 matching bases. The CDR3 has 15 residues. V shed 4 bases and J shed 7 bases, with 17 bases lying between them. The V gene's germline CDR1 is MGHRA and CDR2 YSYEKL. Written as DNA, the CDR3 is TGCGCCAGCAGCCCGACGACTAGTTTGGGAAATGAGCAGTTCTTC. Amino acid sequence: CASSPTTSLGNEQFF.

This chain joins TRBV6-1 and TRBJ2-5, with 7 bases lining up with TRBD1. From germline, CDR1 is MNHNS and CDR2 SASEGT. This CDR3 region has 17 residues. Trimming at V came to 0 bases and at J to 7 bases, leaving 14 bases not matched to a gene. CDR3 region: CASSEALWDSLPGTQYF. The CDR3 DNA follows: TGTGCCAGCAGTGAAGCGCTCTGGGACAGTCTTCCCGGGACCCAGTACTTC.

The chain has TRBV2 and TRBJ1-1; the D gene is possibly TRBD1 (6 bases). The CDR3 covers 11 residues. Germline loops: CDR1 SNHLY, CDR2 FYNNEI. V was trimmed by 6 bases and J by 4 bases, leaving 6 bases between them. Here the CDR3 reads CASRDSTEAFF. The CDR3 DNA follows: TGTGCCAGCAGGGACAGCACTGAAGCTTTCTTT.

This clone was picked up a small number of times. J is TRBJ1-2 and V is TRBV4-2; D may be TRBD1 (6 bases). The length of the CDR3 is 12 residues. Germline CDR1 reads LGHNA; CDR2 reads YNFKEQ. The germline V and J ends were trimmed by 3 bases and 12 bases, with 14 bases remaining between them. The DNA of the CDR3 is TGTGCCAGCAGCCAGGAGAGCCGGGGGCACACCTTC. It codes for CASSQESRGHTF.

This chain's CDR3 is CASSKLPTSNEQFF. CDR3 nucleotides: TGTGCCAGCAGCAAATTACCTACTTCCAATGAGCAGTTCTTC. The chain links TRBV13 to TRBJ2-1; D call uncertain. The CDR3 has 14 amino acids. The V gene's germline CDR1 is PRHDT and CDR2 FYEKMQ (reference sequence). V was pared by 5 bases and J by 6 bases, with 14 bases between.